The 5 T cell receptor beta chains given below trace back to one sample, sequenced in a study of vaccination and CD4 T cells after COVID-19. The Oncomine TCR Beta short-read assay sequenced DNA from cultured CD4+ T cells. MiXCR was run by TCRdb on the PCR reads, yielding one entry per CDR3 protein. The sample lists approximately 12,000 distinct CDR3 sequences; around 53% were seen once. Their antigens are not known. The treatment: approximately 10-day PBMC culture with coronavirus spike peptide pools or control peptides (ViraFEST assay). The sample consisted of CD4+ T cells from blood, cultured in vitro. The receptors come from a human donor who had recovered from COVID-19.

The chain recombines TRBV10-1 with TRBJ2-5; D unclear. Trimming cost V 9 bases and J 13 bases, with 15 bases left between them. The CDR3 covers 10 residues. The germline gives CDR1 WNHNN, CDR2 SYGVQD (reference sequence). CDR3 sequence: CASPLGPPYF. CDR3 nucleotides: TGCGCCAGTCCCCTCGGACCTCCGTACTTC.

DNA for the CDR3: TGCAGTGCTAGGGGGGGAGACAATCAGCCCCAGCATTTT. Residues: CSARGGDNQPQHF. The rearrangement links TRBV20-1 to TRBJ1-5, with D perhaps TRBD1 (5 bases). Trimming removed 3 bases from V and 3 bases from J, with 9 bases in between. The germline CDR1 and CDR2 sequences are DFQATT and SNEGSKA (reference sequence). The CDR3 length is 13 residues.

V usage is TRBV12-3 or TRBV12-4 and J usage is TRBJ2-5; TRBD2 matches 9 bases. This CDR3 region has 16 residues. Unmatched junction bases numbered 12, after V lost 6 bases and J lost 4 bases. DNA for the CDR3: TGTGCCAGCAGCCCGGGAAGCGGGAGGTCGGGAGAGACCCAGTACTTC. Its protein product is CASSPGSGRSGETQYF.

This chain uses TRBV4-1 with TRBJ2-7, with D hard to call. CDR3 length: 15 residues. Germline loops: CDR1 MGHRA, CDR2 YSYEKL. V lost 3 bases to trimming and J lost 1 base, with 13 bases between them. CDR3 DNA: TGCGCCAGCAGCCACCCCCTGGCAGGTTCCTACGAGCAGTACTTC. Its translation is CASSHPLAGSYEQYF.

In this sample, this clonotype turned up a few times. The rearrangement uses TRBV11-3 and TRBJ2-3; D is unresolved. V lost 6 bases and J lost 2, with 12 bases in between. The CDR3 has 14 residues. CDR1 is SGHNT, CDR2 YENEEA, per germline. CDR3 sequence reads: CASSPEPNTDTQYF. CDR3 nucleotide sequence: TGTGCCAGCAGTCCAGAACCCAACACAGATACGCAGTATTTT. Full variable domain (remainder filled in from reference TRBV11-3 and TRBJ2-3): EAGVVQSPRYKIIEKKQPVAFWCNPISGHNTLYWYLQNLGQGPELLIRYENEEAVDDSQLPKDRFSAERLKGVDSTLKIQPAELGDSAVYLCASSPEPNTDTQYFGPGTRLTVL.